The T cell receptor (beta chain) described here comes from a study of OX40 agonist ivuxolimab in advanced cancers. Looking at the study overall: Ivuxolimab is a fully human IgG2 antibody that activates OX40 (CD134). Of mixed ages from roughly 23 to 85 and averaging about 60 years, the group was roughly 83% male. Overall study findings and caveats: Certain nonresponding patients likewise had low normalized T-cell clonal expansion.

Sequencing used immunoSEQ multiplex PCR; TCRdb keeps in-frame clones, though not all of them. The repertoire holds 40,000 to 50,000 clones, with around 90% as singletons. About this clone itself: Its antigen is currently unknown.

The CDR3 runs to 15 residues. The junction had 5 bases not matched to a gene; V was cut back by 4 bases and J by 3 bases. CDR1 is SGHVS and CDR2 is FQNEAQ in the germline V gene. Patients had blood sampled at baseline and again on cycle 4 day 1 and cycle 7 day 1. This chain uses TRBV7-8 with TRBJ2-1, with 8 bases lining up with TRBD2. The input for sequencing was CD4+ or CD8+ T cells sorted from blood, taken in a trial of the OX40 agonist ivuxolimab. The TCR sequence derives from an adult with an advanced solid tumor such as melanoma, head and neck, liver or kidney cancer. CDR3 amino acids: CASSSSGGVYNEQFF. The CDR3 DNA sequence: TGTGCCAGCAGCTCCTCGGGGGGGGTCTACAATGAGCAGTTCTTC.